The 20 T cell receptor beta chains reported below all come from one sample, sequenced in a study of T cells expressing NK-cell markers. For each CDR3 protein, TCRdb gives one entry from its re-call of the 5' RACE reads, without DNA. The sample table sets out 550,000 or so distinct CDR3 sequences. The sample consisted of blood T cells: a sorted CD56 or NKG2C T cell subset, CD4+ or CD8+ T cells, or bulk PBMC T cells (not recorded which). All receptors derive from a young man in good health.

V is TRBV7-3 and J is TRBJ2-7; lacking DNA, the TRBD2 call made by TCRdb goes unchecked. Germline V lookup: CDR1 SGHTA, CDR2 FQGTGA. The CDR3 totals 14 residues. The CDR3 here is CASSRGLAGSEQYF. Full variable domain (remainder filled in from reference TRBV7-3 and TRBJ2-7): GAGVSQTPSNKVTEKGKYVELRCDPISGHTALYWYRQSLGQGPEFLIYFQGTGAADDSGLPNDRFFAVRPEGSVSTLKIQRTERGDSAVYLCASSRGLAGSEQYFGPGTRLTVT.

The chain combines TRBV12-3 or TRBV12-4 with TRBJ1-1; TCRdb reports TRBD1, a call that lacks DNA to check it against. This CDR3 is 14 amino acids long. CDR3 region: CASSLVQRGQGAFF.

The chain uses TRBV18 and TRBJ1-4; with no DNA, the TCRdb D assignment of TRBD1 cannot be verified. The CDR3 loop spans 14 amino acids. Germline V gene sequence: CDR1 KGHSH, CDR2 LQKENI. CDR3 loop: CASSPPSTGEKLFF.

The rearrangement uses TRBV4-2 and TRBJ2-5. This CDR3 contains 13 residues. The germline V gene has CDR1 LGHNA and CDR2 YNFKEQ. The CDR3 is CASSQNGEETQYF.

The chain employs TRBV20-1 and TRBJ1-2. Germline V CDR1 and CDR2: DFQATT, SNEGSKA (reference sequence). The CDR3 contains 13 residues. The CDR3 sequence: CSARDSLTYGYTF.

The genes are TRBV5-1 and TRBJ1-2; the TRBD1 assignment by TCRdb is unverifiable without DNA. The CDR3 contains 13 residues. From germline, CDR1 is SGHRS and CDR2 YFSETQ. CDR3 sequence: CARGPGQGDGYTF.

This sequence joins TRBV3-1 and TRBJ2-3; TCRdb calls TRBD2, which cannot be checked without DNA. The length of the CDR3 is 21 residues. Germline CDR1 reads LGHDT; CDR2 reads YNNKEL (reference sequence). The CDR3 is CASSQLPSGTSGSPGTDTQYF.

The genes are TRBV19 and TRBJ2-7; the D call from TCRdb, TRBD1, cannot be confirmed without DNA. CDR3 size: 14 residues. Germline-derived CDR1 and CDR2 are LNHDA and SQIVND (reference sequence). The CDR3 is CASSPPGPLLEQYF.

The chain has TRBV7-2 and TRBJ1-1. Germline CDR1 is SGHTA and CDR2 is FQGNSA. The CDR3 consists of 16 residues. This CDR3 is CASSLARMSEGTEAFF.

This chain joins TRBV28 and TRBJ2-7; no DNA is available, so the TRBD1 call from TCRdb remains unchecked. Looked up from germline, CDR1 is MDHEN and CDR2 is SYDVKM. The CDR3 is 15 residues long. CDR3 loop: CASSATYGDTYEQYF.

This chain connects TRBV6-1 to TRBJ2-3. The germline V gene has CDR1 MNHNS and CDR2 SASEGT. The length of the CDR3 is 13 residues. CDR3 in amino acids: CASSELALTTQYF.

The rearrangement uses TRBV4-1 and TRBJ2-6; TCRdb indicates TRBD1, and absent DNA this call remains unverified. Germline V lookup: CDR1 MGHRA, CDR2 YSYEKL. CDR3 length equals 19 residues. CDR3 region: CASSQEQGSDPSGANVLTF.

The chain is built from TRBV11-1 and TRBJ2-1; with no DNA, the TCRdb D assignment of TRBD2 cannot be verified. The CDR3 runs 15 residues. Germline V gene data show CDR1 as SGHAT and CDR2 as FQDESV (reference sequence). The CDR3 protein is CASSFNLRSYNEQFF.

The CDR3 region is CASMEDSNQPQHF. The chain uses TRBV28 and TRBJ1-5. This CDR3 comprises 13 residues. Germline assignment: CDR1 MDHEN and CDR2 SYDVKM.

The chain has TRBV6-2 or TRBV6-3 and TRBJ2-7; lacking DNA, the TRBD2 call made by TCRdb goes unchecked. CDR1 is MNHEY, CDR2 SVGEGT, per germline. The CDR3 sequence is 14 residues long. CDR3 protein: CASSYRAGGAEQYF.

The gene calls are TRBV5-5 and TRBJ2-7; there is no DNA to check the TCRdb D call of TRBD2. Germline CDR1 reads SGHKS; CDR2 reads YYEKEE (reference sequence). The CDR3 has 16 amino acids. The CDR3 reads CASSTDGGRASDEQYF.

The CDR3 loop reads CSARPGLAGAQETQYF. V is TRBV20-1 and J is TRBJ2-5; TCRdb returns TRBD2, unconfirmable since there is no DNA. The CDR3 covers 16 residues. Germline values: CDR1 DFQATT, CDR2 SNEGSKA (reference sequence).

V is TRBV6-2 or TRBV6-3 and J is TRBJ2-6; the TCRdb D gene call, TRBD2, has no DNA to confirm it. There are 18 residues in the CDR3. Germline V gene lookup returns CDR1 MNHEY and CDR2 SVGEGT. CDR3 region: CASSILAGEFGGVNVLTF.

The chain recombines TRBV5-1 with TRBJ2-3. Germline CDR1 reads SGHRS; CDR2 reads YFSETQ. This CDR3 has 16 residues. CDR3 sequence reads: CASSLVPGASTDTQYF.

The chain has TRBV14 and TRBJ2-3; the TRBD1 assignment by TCRdb is unverifiable without DNA. The CDR3 contains 13 residues. Germline CDR1 is SGHDN and CDR2 is FVKESK. CDR3 region: CASNKGVPDTQYF.